The clone carrying this T cell receptor beta chain has just a few counts. MiXCR, applied by TCRdb to the reads, yields one record per CDR3 protein. Here the sample spans approximately 500,000 distinct CDR3 sequences, approximately 10% being singletons. This sample is drawn from a study of T cell repertoires in cytomegalovirus infection. The CDR3 consists of 13 residues. Trimming shortened V by 0 bases and J by 7 bases, and 6 bases separated the two germline ends. Per germline, CDR1 SGHAT and CDR2 FQNNGV. This chain joins TRBV11-2 and TRBJ2-2; no definite D call. The sequenced sample was PBMCs. The receptor comes from a human donor in good health (CMV status not recorded). Some clones in this sample may be carry-over from other donors' samples. The CDR3 sequence is CASSLEFGGELFF. CDR3 nucleotide sequence: TGTGCCAGCAGCTTAGAATTCGGCGGGGAGCTGTTTTTT.